One and the same sample provided the 21 T cell receptor beta chains below, sequenced in a study of cytomegalovirus exposure and HLA in healthy donors. PCR used 60 Vbeta primers and 13 Jbeta primers. Sequencing was performed with immunoSEQ multiplex PCR; in TCRdb, only in-frame clones are kept and a portion is missing. Of roughly 120,000 clones in the sample, roughly 8.3% were seen once. Sequencing was done on a sample of PBMCs. These receptors were taken from a man aged 35 to 55 in good health and CMV-seronegative.

This clone came up a few times. V usage is TRBV11-2 and J usage is TRBJ1-1, with a tentative D call TRBD1 (6 bases). The CDR3 loop spans 15 amino acids. CDR1 and CDR2 from the germline V gene are SGHAT and FQNNGV. Trimming stripped 2 bases from V and 5 bases from J, with 15 bases between. Here the CDR3 DNA reads TGTGCCAGCAGCTTAAGTACAGGGATGAGGACTGAAGCTTTCTTT. Translated: CASSLSTGMRTEAFF.

This clone was detected only a few times. The V gene is TRBV30, the J gene TRBJ1-6, with 7 bases lining up with TRBD1. Germline loops: CDR1 GTSNPN, CDR2 SVGIG (reference sequence). This CDR3 has 14 residues. V shed 4 bases, J shed 6 bases, and the junction held 6 bases outside the gene matches. This CDR3 reads CAWKIRQGNSPLHF. The CDR3 region has the DNA TGTGCCTGGAAAATAAGACAGGGTAATTCACCCCTCCACTTT. Drawing the rest from reference TRBV30 and TRBJ1-6, the complete variable domain is SQTIHQWPATLVQPVGSPLSLECTVEGTSNPNLYWYRQAAGRGLQLLFYSVGIGQISSEVPQNLSASRPQDRQFILSSKKLLLSDSGFYLCAWKIRQGNSPLHFGNGTRLTVT.

There are a few counts of this clone. The J gene is TRBJ1-4, the V gene TRBV19; weak D call: TRBD1 (6 bases). Germline CDR1 is LNHDA and CDR2 is SQIVND (reference sequence). V lost 3 bases to trimming and J lost 8 bases, with 16 bases between them. The CDR3 length is 15 residues. CDR3 loop: CASSIRQGRREKLFF. CDR3 coding DNA: TGTGCCAGTAGTATCCGTCAGGGGAGAAGGGAAAAACTGTTTTTT.

This chain uses TRBV6-1 with TRBJ1-5; 10 nucleotides agree with TRBD1. The CDR3 is made up of 14 amino acids. V gave up 5 bases and J gave up 6 bases; unmatched junction bases: 4. Germline lookup yields CDR1 MNHNS and CDR2 SASEGT. The CDR3 spells CASSRGQGRQPQHF. The CDR3 region has the DNA TGTGCCAGCAGTAGGGGACAGGGGCGTCAGCCCCAGCATTTT.

This clone was seen a few times. This chain connects TRBV5-1 to TRBJ2-2; 7 nucleotides agree with TRBD1. V trimming: 0 bases; J trimming: 1 base; junction bases outside the gene matches: 9. This CDR3 is built from 18 residues. In germline, CDR1 is SGHRS, CDR2 YFSETQ. The CDR3 nucleotides read TGCGCCAGCAGCTTGGGGGAGATGACAGGGAGGAACACCGGGGAGCTGTTTTTT. Translating it yields CASSLGEMTGRNTGELFF.

V gene TRBV6-1 combines with J gene TRBJ2-2; no clear D. Trimming took off 5 bases at V and 9 bases at J, with 10 bases between the two ends. In germline, CDR1 is MNHNS, CDR2 SASEGT. This CDR3 is built from 12 residues. CDR3 sequence (DNA): TGTGCCAGCAGTTTTAGAGACAGGGAGCTGTTTTTT. Its translation: CASSFRDRELFF.

This chain uses TRBV7-9 with TRBJ1-3, with 12 bases that match TRBD1. The length of the CDR3 is 14 residues. Germline loops: CDR1 SEHNR, CDR2 FQNEAQ (reference sequence). Germline trimming cut 3 bases from V and 11 bases from J; bases unmatched to any gene: 5. CDR3 amino acids: CASSLGTGGSAIYF. CDR3 in DNA: TGTGCCAGCAGCTTGGGGACAGGGGGCTCCGCCATATATTTT.

This clone was seen a handful of times. V and J are TRBV5-5 and TRBJ2-7; 9 bases are a match to TRBD1. The CDR3 covers 15 residues. Germline-derived CDR1 and CDR2 are SGHKS and YYEKEE (reference sequence). The trim removed 4 bases at V and 5 bases at J, leaving 10 bases unmatched. The DNA of the CDR3 is TGTGCCAGCAGCCCCTCCGGACAGGGGCCTCACGAGCAGTACTTC. It encodes CASSPSGQGPHEQYF. Using reference TRBV5-5 and TRBJ2-7 for the parts outside the CDR3, the full variable domain is DAGVTQSPTHLIKTRGQQVTLRCSPISGHKSVSWYQQVLGQGPQFIFQYYEKEERGRGNFPDRFSARQFPNYSSELNVNALLLGDSALYLCASSPSGQGPHEQYFGPGTRLTVT.

CDR3 region: CASFPQVSREKLFF. CDR3 DNA sequence: TGTGCCAGCTTCCCACAGGTTTCGCGGGAAAAACTGTTTTTT. The V gene is TRBV6-6, the J gene TRBJ1-4; tentative D call: TRBD1 (5 bases). The germline CDR1 and CDR2 sequences are MNHNY and SVGAGI (reference sequence). This CDR3 has 14 amino acids. The V end lost 8 bases, the J end lost 8 bases, and 18 bases lay between the germline ends.

This sequence joins TRBV7-9 and TRBJ2-1, with D tentatively TRBD2 (6 bases). The V gene's germline CDR1 is SEHNR and CDR2 FQNEAQ (reference sequence). This CDR3 is 13 amino acids long. V was cut by 6 bases and J by 5 bases, with 11 bases left in between. Written as DNA, the CDR3 is TGTGCCAGCAGTCCCGGACTAAACAATGAGCAGTTCTTC. It yields the protein CASSPGLNNEQFF.

V usage is TRBV5-1 and J usage is TRBJ2-3, with a tentative D call TRBD2 (5 bases). There are 14 residues in the CDR3. Trimming stripped 1 base from V and 1 base from J, with 7 bases between. CDR1 SGHRS and CDR2 YFSETQ come from the germline V gene. The CDR3 coding sequence is TGCGCCAGCAGCTTGAACGGGGGCACAGATACGCAGTATTTT. This encodes CASSLNGGTDTQYF.

This chain connects TRBV5-8 to TRBJ1-3; D possibly corresponds to TRBD1 (6 bases). With 0 bases removed from V and 2 bases from J, the gap between germline ends came to 9 bases. There are 15 residues in the CDR3. CDR1 and CDR2 from the germline V gene are SGHTS and YDEGEE. In nucleotides, the CDR3 is TGTGCCAGCAGCTTGGACAGGGCCGCTGGAAACACCATATATTTT. Its protein product is CASSLDRAAGNTIYF.

This clone was counted between two and nine times. The rearrangement uses TRBV15 and TRBJ2-5; the D gene is possibly TRBD2 (6 bases). Deletions cut 5 bases from V and 5 bases from J, with 21 bases between. The CDR3 has 16 residues. Germline CDR1 and CDR2: LNHNV and YYDKDF (reference sequence). The CDR3 DNA follows: TGTGCCACCAGCGCGGGACGCTTGGGCCTCGGGGAGACCCAGTACTTC. Amino acids: CATSAGRLGLGETQYF.

This clone has a handful of counts. The chain combines TRBV2 with TRBJ2-1; 9 bases align to TRBD2. The CDR3 is made up of 15 amino acids. With 3 bases clipped from V and 7 bases from J, the junction kept 7 bases outside the gene matches. Germline CDR1 is SNHLY and CDR2 is FYNNEI. CDR3 nucleotide sequence: TGTGCCAGCAGTGAGGGAGTAGCGGGGGTGAATGAGCAGTTCTTC. The encoded protein is CASSEGVAGVNEQFF. Full variable domain (rest looked up from reference TRBV2 and TRBJ2-1): EPEVTQTPSHQVTQMGQEVILRCVPISNHLYFYWYRQILGQKVEFLVSFYNNEISEKSEIFDDQFSVERPDGSNFTLKIRSTKLEDSAMYFCASSEGVAGVNEQFFGPGTRLTVL.

V usage is TRBV4-1 and J usage is TRBJ2-3, with D possibly TRBD2 on 5 matching bases. The V gene lost 4 bases and the J gene lost 5 bases, with 13 bases spanning the gap. The CDR3 loop spans 14 amino acids. CDR1 is MGHRA, CDR2 YSYEKL, per germline. The CDR3 spells CASSPVARGDTQYF. CDR3 bases: TGCGCCAGCAGCCCCGTCGCTCGGGGAGATACGCAGTATTTT.

V usage is TRBV5-1 and J usage is TRBJ2-1; D is possibly TRBD1 (6 bases). Trimming left V 2 bases short and J 0 bases short, with 9 bases between. CDR1 and CDR2 from the germline V gene are SGHRS and YFSETQ. This CDR3 contains 15 residues. CDR3 coding DNA: TGCGCCAGCAGCTTCGGACAGAGCTCCTACAATGAGCAGTTCTTC. It is translated as CASSFGQSSYNEQFF.

This clone was seen only a few times. This CDR3 reads CSVYRDEDYGYTF. As DNA, the CDR3 is TGCAGCGTGTACAGGGACGAAGATTATGGCTACACCTTC. The chain has TRBV29-1 and TRBJ1-2, with D maybe TRBD1 (6 bases). V lost 6 bases and J lost 5, with 16 bases in between. From germline, CDR1 is SQVTM and CDR2 ANQGSEA. This CDR3 region has 13 residues.

This clone was counted between two and nine times. This rearrangement joins TRBV2 to TRBJ2-4; D unresolved. Germline loops: CDR1 SNHLY, CDR2 FYNNEI. The V end lost 6 bases, the J end lost 1 base, and 13 bases lay between the germline ends. The CDR3 runs to 15 residues. The CDR3 is CASRANPGAKNIQYF. CDR3 nucleotide sequence: TGTGCCAGCAGAGCCAACCCAGGCGCCAAAAACATTCAGTACTTC.

In its sample, this clone was seen a few times. The chain recombines TRBV5-6 with TRBJ2-5, with TRBD2 as a possible D gene (5 bases). V was shortened by 3 bases and J by 9 bases, with 12 bases between the two germline ends. Germline V CDR1 and CDR2: SGHDT, YYEEEE. The CDR3 loop spans 12 amino acids. CDR3 protein: CASSSEGWPQYF. The CDR3, as DNA: TGTGCCAGCAGCTCCGAGGGTTGGCCCCAGTACTTC. Supplemented by reference TRBV5-6 and TRBJ2-5, the full variable domain reads DAGVTQSPTHLIKTRGQQVTLRCSPKSGHDTVSWYQQALGQGPQFIFQYYEEEERQRGNFPDRFSGHQFPNYSSELNVNALLLGDSALYLCASSSEGWPQYFGPGTRLLVL.

A few counts support this clone. Here the CDR3 reads CASSLVLTGYGENTEAFF. In DNA form, the CDR3 reads TGTGCCAGCAGCTTGGTCCTAACAGGGTATGGAGAGAATACTGAAGCTTTCTTT. The V and J genes are TRBV5-6 and TRBJ1-1, with D perhaps matching TRBD1 (6 bases). The CDR3 is made up of 18 amino acids. The V end lost 0 bases, the J end lost 5 bases, and 23 bases lay between the germline ends. Germline CDR1 reads SGHDT; CDR2 reads YYEEEE.

V is TRBV7-2 and J is TRBJ2-7, with 10 bases fitting TRBD2. The ends lost 0 bases at V and 4 bases at J; junction bases unmatched: 6. The CDR3 runs to 16 residues. CDR1 SGHTA and CDR2 FQGNSA come from the germline V gene. The CDR3 DNA sequence: TGTGCCAGCAGCTTAGCTGCAGCGGGGGGGGGATACGAGCAGTACTTC. Amino acid sequence: CASSLAAAGGGYEQYF.